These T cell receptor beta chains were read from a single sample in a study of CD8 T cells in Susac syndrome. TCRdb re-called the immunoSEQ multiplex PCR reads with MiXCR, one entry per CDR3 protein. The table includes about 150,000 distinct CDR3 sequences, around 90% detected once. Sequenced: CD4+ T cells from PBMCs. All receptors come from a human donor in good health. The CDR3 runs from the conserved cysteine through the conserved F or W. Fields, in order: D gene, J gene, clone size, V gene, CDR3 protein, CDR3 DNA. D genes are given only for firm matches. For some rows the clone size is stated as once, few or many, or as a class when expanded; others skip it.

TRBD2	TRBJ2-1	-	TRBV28	CASRLAGSYNEQFF	TGTGCCAGCAGGTTAGCGGGATCCTACAATGAGCAGTTCTTC
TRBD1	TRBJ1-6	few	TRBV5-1	CASSLRDRASNSPLHF	TGCGCCAGCAGCTTGAGGGACAGGGCCTCTAATTCACCCCTCCACTTT
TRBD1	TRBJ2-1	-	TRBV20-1	CSASDRGSSYNEQFF	TGCAGTGCTAGCGACAGGGGGAGTTCCTACAATGAGCAGTTCTTC
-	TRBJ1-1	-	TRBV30	CAWSVMFPGTEAFF	TGTGCCTGGAGTGTGATGTTTCCCGGGACTGAAGCTTTCTTT
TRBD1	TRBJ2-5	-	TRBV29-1	CSVDRQGETQYF	TGCAGCGTTGATCGACAGGGGGAGACCCAGTACTTC
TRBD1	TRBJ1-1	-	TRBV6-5	CASSYGRGFTEAFF	TGTGCCAGCAGTTACGGCAGGGGGTTCACTGAAGCTTTCTTT
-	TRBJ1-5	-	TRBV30	CAWSTQGGQPQHF	TGTGCCTGGAGCACGCAGGGTGGTCAGCCCCAGCATTTT
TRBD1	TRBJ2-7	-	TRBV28	CASSSGQGVYEQYF	TGTGCCAGCAGCTCGGGACAGGGAGTTTACGAGCAGTACTTC
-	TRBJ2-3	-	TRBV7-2	CASSPPGPGDTQYF	TGTGCCAGCAGCCCCCCAGGGCCCGGGGACACGCAGTATTTT
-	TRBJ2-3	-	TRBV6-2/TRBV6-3	CASSYPLVAFLTDTQYF	TGTGCCAGCAGTTACCCCCTTGTGGCGTTCCTCACAGATACGCAGTATTTT
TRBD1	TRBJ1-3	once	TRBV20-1	CSARGDREHTIYF	TGCAGTGCTAGGGGAGACAGGGAACACACCATATATTTT
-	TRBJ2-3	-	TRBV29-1	CSVAPTSGTQYF	TGCAGCGTTGCCCCGACCTCTGGTACGCAGTATTTT
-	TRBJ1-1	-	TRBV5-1	CASSLDGSMNTEAFF	TGCGCCAGCAGCTTGGACGGGTCCATGAACACTGAAGCTTTCTTT
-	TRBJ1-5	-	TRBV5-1	CASSPEMSNQPQHF	TGCGCCAGCAGCCCTGAGATGAGCAATCAGCCCCAGCATTTT
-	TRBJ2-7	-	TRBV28	CASSTVINYEQYF	TGTGCCAGCAGTACGGTGATCAACTACGAGCAGTACTTC
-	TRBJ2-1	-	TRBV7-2	CASSAQTSFYNEQFF	TGTGCCAGCAGCGCCCAAACATCCTTCTACAATGAGCAGTTCTTC
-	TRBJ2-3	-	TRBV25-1	CASSEYTVSTDTQYF	TGTGCCAGCAGTGAATATACAGTAAGCACAGATACGCAGTATTTT
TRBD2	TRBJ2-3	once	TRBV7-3	CASSLTSGSRDTQYF	TGTGCCAGCAGCTTAACCAGCGGGAGCCGAGATACGCAGTATTTT
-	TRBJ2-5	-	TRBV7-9	CASTTRGRGNQETQYF	TGTGCCAGCACCACCCGGGGCAGGGGAAATCAAGAGACCCAGTACTTC
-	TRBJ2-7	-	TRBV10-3	CAISEAAYEQYF	TGTGCCATCAGTGAGGCGGCCTACGAGCAGTACTTC
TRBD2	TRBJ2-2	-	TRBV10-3	CAISAGLAGTNTGELFF	TGTGCCATCAGTGCCGGACTAGCGGGGACGAACACCGGGGAGCTGTTTTTT
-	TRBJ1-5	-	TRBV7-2	CASSSGTREGQPQHF	TGTGCCAGCAGCTCAGGGACCCGCGAAGGTCAGCCCCAGCATTTT
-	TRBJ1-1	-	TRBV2	CASRGWFTEAFF	TGTGCCAGCAGGGGGTGGTTCACTGAAGCTTTCTTT
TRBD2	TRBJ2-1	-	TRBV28	CASSPREPYNEQFF	TGTGCCAGCAGCCCGCGGGAGCCCTACAATGAGCAGTTCTTC
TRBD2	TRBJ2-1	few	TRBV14	CASSQDVPWGTSGQFF	TGTGCCAGCAGCCAAGATGTCCCATGGGGGACTAGCGGGCAGTTCTTC
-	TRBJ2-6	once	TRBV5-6	CASISQGSGANVLTF	TGTGCCAGCATTTCACAGGGATCTGGGGCCAACGTCCTGACTTTC
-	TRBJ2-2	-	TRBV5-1	CASSPRRVANTGELFF	TGCGCCAGCAGCCCACGGCGGGTAGCGAACACCGGGGAGCTGTTTTTT
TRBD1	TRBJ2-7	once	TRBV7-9	CASSAKQGNYEQYF	TGTGCCAGCAGCGCCAAACAGGGGAACTACGAGCAGTACTTC
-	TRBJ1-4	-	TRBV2	CASNGATGLTNEKLFF	TGTGCCAGCAACGGCGCCACAGGGTTGACTAATGAAAAACTGTTTTTT
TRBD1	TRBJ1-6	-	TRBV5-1	CASSPGQGNSPLHF	TGCGCCAGCAGCCCGGGACAGGGAAATTCACCCCTCCACTTT
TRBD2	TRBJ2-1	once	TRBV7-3	CASSPRGLGSYNEQFF	TGTGCCAGCAGCCCGCGAGGACTAGGCTCCTACAATGAGCAGTTCTTC
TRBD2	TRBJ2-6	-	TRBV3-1	CASSGQLAGVSGANVLTF	TGTGCCAGCAGCGGTCAACTAGCGGGGGTCTCTGGGGCCAACGTCCTGACTTTC
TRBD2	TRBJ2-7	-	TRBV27	CASTDPASGRYEQYF	TGTGCCAGCACCGACCCGGCTAGCGGGCGCTACGAGCAGTACTTC
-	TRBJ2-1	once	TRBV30	CAWSRNFNEQFF	TGTGCCTGGAGTAGGAACTTCAATGAGCAGTTCTTC
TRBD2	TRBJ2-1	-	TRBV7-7	CASSPRVTSGGTHEQFF	TGTGCTAGCAGCCCCCGGGTTACTAGCGGGGGTACACATGAGCAGTTCTTC
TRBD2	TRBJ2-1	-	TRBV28	CASSSPTSGNRDEQFF	TGTGCCAGCAGTTCCCCTACTAGCGGGAATCGGGATGAGCAGTTCTTC
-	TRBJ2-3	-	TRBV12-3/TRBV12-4	CASSFRDTQYF	TGTGCCAGCAGTTTCCGAGATACGCAGTATTTT
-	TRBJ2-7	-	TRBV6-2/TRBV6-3	CASSYVQSYEQYF	TGTGCCAGCAGTTATGTACAATCTTACGAGCAGTACTTC
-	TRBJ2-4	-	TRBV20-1	CSAYRDIPNIQYF	TGCAGCGCTTACAGGGACATCCCAAACATTCAGTACTTC
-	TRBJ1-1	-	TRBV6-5	CASSGPWSTEAFF	TGTGCCAGCAGTGGGCCGTGGAGCACTGAAGCTTTCTTT
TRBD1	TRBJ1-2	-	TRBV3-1	CASSQVGQGDGYTF	TGTGCCAGCAGCCAAGTTGGGCAGGGGGATGGCTACACCTTC
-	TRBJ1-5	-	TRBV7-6	CASSFSGNQPQHF	TGTGCCAGCAGCTTTTCGGGCAATCAGCCCCAGCATTTT
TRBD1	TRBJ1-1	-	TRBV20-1	CSARVRDRANTEAFF	TGCAGTGCTAGAGTTCGGGACAGGGCTAACACTGAAGCTTTCTTT
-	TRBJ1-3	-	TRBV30	CLGSSSGNTIYF	TGTTTAGGGTCGAGCTCTGGAAACACCATATATTTT
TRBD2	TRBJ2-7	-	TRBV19	CASSTRLAGAYEQYF	TGTGCCAGTAGTACCCGACTAGCGGGCGCCTACGAGCAGTACTTC
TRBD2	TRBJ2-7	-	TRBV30	CAWRGRGDYSYEQYF	TGTGCCTGGAGGGGCCGGGGGGACTACTCCTACGAGCAGTACTTC
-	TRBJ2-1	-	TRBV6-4	CASSDTPAPQRGEQFF	TGTGCCAGCAGTGACACCCCCGCGCCACAACGCGGTGAGCAGTTCTTC
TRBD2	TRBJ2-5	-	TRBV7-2	CASSLGLARETQYF	TGTGCCAGCAGCTTAGGACTAGCCAGGGAGACCCAGTACTTC
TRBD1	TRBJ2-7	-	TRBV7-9	CASSFQDRGFYEQYF	TGTGCCAGCAGCTTCCAGGACAGGGGATTTTACGAGCAGTACTTC
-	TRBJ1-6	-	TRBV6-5	CASSEPGLESPLHF	TGTGCCAGCAGCGAACCGGGACTCGAGTCACCCCTCCACTTT
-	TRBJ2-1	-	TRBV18	CASSPPQGGRSTQFF	TGTGCCAGCTCACCACCGCAGGGGGGACGTTCTACGCAGTTCTTC
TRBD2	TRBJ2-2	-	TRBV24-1	CATSGLAGGPGTGELFF	TGTGCCACCAGTGGTCTAGCGGGAGGGCCGGGCACCGGGGAGCTGTTTTTT